Below are 25 T cell receptor beta chains sequenced from a single sample in a study of OX40 agonist ivuxolimab in advanced cancers. The library relied on the immunoSEQ multiplex PCR assay. This is the immuneACCESS table as TCRdb keeps it, with only in-frame sequences that have V and J called. A part of the clones is gone; compared with another copy, unresolved V genes explain less than half, and the rest is unexplained. The sample data list 70,000 to 95,000 clones, and under 95% of these were observed just once. The ten biggest clones cover around 0.51% of the sample. This specimen consisted of CD4+ or CD8+ T cells sorted from blood, obtained in a trial of the OX40 agonist ivuxolimab. These TCRs come from an adult with an advanced solid tumor such as melanoma, head and neck, liver or kidney cancer.

This rearrangement joins TRBV19 to TRBJ2-6, with TRBD1 matching over 8 bases. The CDR3 sequence is 16 residues long. Germline lookup yields CDR1 LNHDA and CDR2 SQIVND (reference sequence). After removal of 7 bases from V and 1 base from J, the junction contained 6 bases not matched to a gene. CDR3 loop: CASTGTGRSGANVLTF. As DNA, the CDR3 is TGTGCCAGTACGGGGACAGGTAGATCTGGGGCCAACGTCCTGACTTTC.

Notes on this clone: Other nucleotide sequences from this sample produce the same CDR3. The chain recombines TRBV7-8 with TRBJ1-3, with TRBD1 matching over 8 bases. The CDR3 loop spans 16 amino acids. Germline assignment: CDR1 SGHVS and CDR2 FQNEAQ. The ends lost 0 bases at V and 3 bases at J; junction bases unmatched: 4. The CDR3, as DNA: TGTGCCAGCAGCTTAGCGCAGGGGGCGCGTGGAAACACCATATATTTT. It yields the protein CASSLAQGARGNTIYF.

The chain links TRBV30 to TRBJ1-5; D gene uncertain. This CDR3 is built from 13 residues. Germline CDR1 is GTSNPN and CDR2 is SVGIG (reference sequence). The ends were cut back, 5 bases at V and 12 bases at J, with 20 bases in the middle. CDR3: CAWEIGRTGIQHF. Here the CDR3 DNA reads TGTGCCTGGGAAATTGGGCGGACGGGGATCCAGCATTTT.

The rearrangement uses TRBV6-5 and TRBJ1-3, with 7 bases identical to TRBD1. Trimming cost V 6 bases and J 0 bases; bases outside gene matches: 5. Germline assignment: CDR1 MNHEY and CDR2 SVGAGI. The CDR3 runs 15 residues. CDR3 region: CASRRQGSSGNTIYF. Here the CDR3 DNA reads TGTGCCAGCAGGAGACAGGGAAGCTCTGGAAACACCATATATTTT.

This clone came up a few times. This chain joins TRBV5-1 and TRBJ1-5, with 7 bases fitting TRBD1. Germline CDR1 SGHRS, CDR2 YFSETQ. The junction had 10 bases not matched to a gene; V was cut back by 5 bases and J by 5 bases. The CDR3 sequence is 15 residues long. DNA of the CDR3: TGCGCCAGCAGGCCAGGGGGGGCAAGGGATCAGCCCCAGCATTTT. It encodes CASRPGGARDQPQHF.

The chain links TRBV19 to TRBJ1-2; D remains ambiguous. Trimming removed 0 bases from V and 0 bases from J, with 5 bases in between. The CDR3 is made up of 14 amino acids. Germline CDR1 reads LNHDA; CDR2 reads SQIVND (reference sequence). Here the CDR3 reads CASSIDLANYGYTF. The CDR3 nucleotides are TGTGCCAGTAGTATAGATCTCGCTAACTATGGCTACACCTTC.

V gene TRBV10-2 combines with J gene TRBJ2-3; 10 bases are a match to TRBD2. Germline lookup yields CDR1 WSHSY and CDR2 SAAADI. V lost 2 bases, J lost 3 bases, and 5 bases stayed unmatched. CDR3 size: 16 residues. This CDR3 is CASSERSGGATDTQYF. The DNA of the CDR3 is TGCGCCAGCAGTGAGAGAAGCGGGGGGGCAACAGATACGCAGTATTTT.

The chain has TRBV9 and TRBJ1-3; D is possibly TRBD1 (6 bases). V lost 0 bases and J 3 bases, leaving 19 bases between the germline ends. There are 18 residues in the CDR3. Germline CDR1 and CDR2: SGDLS and YYNGEE. CDR3 in amino acids: CASSVASIQGSGGNTIYF. The CDR3 nucleotides are TGTGCCAGCAGCGTAGCCTCGATACAGGGTTCCGGTGGAAACACCATATATTTT. The whole variable domain, remainder taken from reference TRBV9 and TRBJ1-3, is DSGVTQTPKHLITATGQRVTLRCSPRSGDLSVYWYQQSLDQGLQFLIQYYNGEERAKGNILERFSAQQFPDLHSELNLSSLELGDSALYFCASSVASIQGSGGNTIYFGEGSWLTVV.

The chain links TRBV6-5 to TRBJ1-2; D is perhaps TRBD1 (5 bases). Germline CDR1 is MNHEY and CDR2 is SVGAGI. The V and J ends lost 4 bases and 3 bases respectively, with 15 bases between them. The CDR3 covers 15 residues. The CDR3 is CASSSYGQDYYGYTF. The CDR3 coding sequence is TGTGCCAGCAGTTCCTATGGACAAGACTACTATGGCTACACCTTC.

V gene TRBV7-9 combines with J gene TRBJ1-2, with D perhaps TRBD1 (5 bases). This CDR3 region has 15 residues. Trimming took off 4 bases at V and 4 bases at J, with 16 bases between the two ends. The germline gives CDR1 SEHNR, CDR2 FQNEAQ (reference sequence). CDR3: CASSSHRDGRYGYTF. The DNA of the CDR3 is TGTGCCAGCAGCTCCCACCGGGACGGACGCTATGGCTACACCTTC.

The chain has TRBV5-8 and TRBJ1-1; D is ambiguous. The germline gives CDR1 SGHTS, CDR2 YDEGEE. V was pared by 2 bases and J by 0 bases, with 5 bases between. The CDR3 loop spans 13 amino acids. CDR3 in DNA: TGTGCCAGCAGCTTCGAGGTGAACACTGAAGCTTTCTTT. Protein product: CASSFEVNTEAFF.

The rearrangement links TRBV27 to TRBJ2-1; D possibly corresponds to TRBD2 (5 bases). Germline-derived CDR1 and CDR2 are MNHEY and SMNVEV (reference sequence). The CDR3 length is 14 residues. Trimming took 5 bases from V and 4 from J, leaving 12 bases between them. CDR3 amino acids: CASSNPGSYNEQFF. In DNA, the CDR3 is TGTGCCAGCAGTAACCCGGGGAGTTACAATGAGCAGTTCTTC.

This sequence joins TRBV5-1 and TRBJ2-5; TRBD2 matches 10 bases. The trim removed 0 bases at V and 2 bases at J, leaving 4 bases unmatched. Per the germline V gene, CDR1 is SGHRS and CDR2 is YFSETQ. The CDR3 contains 16 residues. CDR3 region: CASSLVLAGGQETQYF. CDR3 coding DNA: TGCGCCAGCAGCTTGGTGTTAGCGGGGGGACAAGAGACCCAGTACTTC.

The V and J genes are TRBV5-1 and TRBJ2-5; no definite D call. V dropped 4 bases and J dropped 2 bases, with 12 bases sitting between them. The CDR3 covers 14 residues. The germline gives CDR1 SGHRS, CDR2 YFSETQ. The DNA of the CDR3 is TGCGCCAGCAGCCCAACGGCCTCGCAAGAGACCCAGTACTTC. Translating gives CASSPTASQETQYF.

This sequence joins TRBV23-1 and TRBJ2-1; tentative D call: TRBD1 (6 bases). TRBV23-1 is an open reading frame whose function is uncertain. The V end was cut by 1 base, the J end by 3 bases, with 13 bases between. The CDR3 is 16 residues long. The CDR3 nucleotides are TGCGCCAGCAGTCAATATACAGGGTCAGGCTACAATGAGCAGTTCTTC. Translated, it gives CASSQYTGSGYNEQFF.

The rearrangement joins TRBV6-5 to TRBJ1-1, with 9 bases lining up with TRBD1. CDR1 and CDR2 (germline): MNHEY, SVGAGI. This CDR3 spans 13 amino acids. Trimming at V came to 10 bases and at J to 8 bases, leaving 11 bases not matched to a gene. The CDR3 region is CANSLGTGYEAFF. Written as DNA, the CDR3 is TGTGCCAACTCACTCGGGACAGGGTACGAAGCTTTCTTT.

The chain employs TRBV28 and TRBJ2-7; D may be TRBD1 (5 bases). Trimming removed 7 bases from V and 3 bases from J, with 13 bases in between. The CDR3 loop spans 13 amino acids. CDR1 is MDHEN and CDR2 is SYDVKM in the germline V gene. CDR3 residues: CASTIQGSYEQYF. In nucleotides, the CDR3 is TGTGCCAGCACCATTCAGGGTAGCTACGAGCAGTACTTC.

CDR3 sequence: CAWSTGTSGSNEQFF. The DNA of the CDR3 is TGTGCCTGGAGTACCGGGACTAGCGGGAGCAATGAGCAGTTCTTC. The V and J genes are TRBV30 and TRBJ2-1, with TRBD2 matching over 14 bases. The germline gives CDR1 GTSNPN, CDR2 SVGIG (reference sequence). The CDR3 is made up of 15 amino acids. V was clipped by 2 bases and J by 6 bases; unmatched bases: 3. The full variable domain, completed using reference TRBV30 and TRBJ2-1, is SQTIHQWPATLVQPVGSPLSLECTVEGTSNPNLYWYRQAAGRGLQLLFYSVGIGQISSEVPQNLSASRPQDRQFILSSKKLLLSDSGFYLCAWSTGTSGSNEQFFGPGTRLTVL.

This rearrangement joins TRBV18 to TRBJ1-1; no definite D call. V dropped 0 bases and J dropped 1 base, with 9 bases sitting between them. This CDR3 has 15 amino acids. Germline-derived CDR1 and CDR2 are KGHSH and LQKENI. CDR3 residues: CASSPPSQPNTEAFF. The DNA of the CDR3 is TGTGCCAGCTCACCACCGAGCCAGCCGAACACTGAAGCTTTCTTT.

This clone was observed a single time. The chain links TRBV19 to TRBJ1-2; no reliable D call. V lost 4 bases, J lost 2 bases, and 14 bases lay in between. CDR1 and CDR2 from the germline V gene are LNHDA and SQIVND (reference sequence). CDR3 length equals 15 residues. CDR3 in DNA: TGTGCCAGTAGTAACGGCAGCTTCTTCAACTATGGCTACACCTTC. This gives the protein CASSNGSFFNYGYTF.

The chain combines TRBV11-2 with TRBJ2-5, with TRBD2 as a possible D gene (6 bases). Germline V gives CDR1 SGHAT, CDR2 FQNNGV. The length of the CDR3 is 15 residues. Trimming took off 1 base at V and 0 bases at J, with 9 bases between the two ends. The DNA of the CDR3 is TGTGCCAGCAGCTTAGGAGGGAGGAACCAAGAGACCCAGTACTTC. Its protein is CASSLGGRNQETQYF.

The V and J genes are TRBV6-1 and TRBJ2-7; TRBD1 is a possible D gene (6 bases). CDR1 and CDR2 (germline): MNHNS, SASEGT. The CDR3 length is 15 residues. V was cut by 6 bases and J by 2 bases, with 17 bases left in between. The CDR3 coding sequence is TGTGCCAGCAGCCGAAACAGGGTCGGTCCCTACGAGCAGTACTTC. Its protein is CASSRNRVGPYEQYF.

This chain connects TRBV7-3 to TRBJ2-1; 10 nucleotides agree with TRBD2. Trimming at V came to 0 bases and at J to 5 bases, leaving 4 bases not matched to a gene. The germline CDR1 and CDR2 sequences are SGHTA and FQGTGA. This CDR3 spans 16 amino acids. CDR3 DNA: TGTGCCAGCAGCTTAACGTGGGGACTAGCGAACAATGAGCAGTTCTTC. Translation gives CASSLTWGLANNEQFF.

V is TRBV30 and J is TRBJ1-3; no firm D call. This CDR3 has 18 amino acids. V was pared by 2 bases and J by 4 bases, with 24 bases between. Germline V gene data show CDR1 as GTSNPN and CDR2 as SVGIG (reference sequence). The CDR3 DNA is TGTGCCTGGAGTTCCTTCGCGGGAGCCCCGCGGCAAGGAAACACCATATATTTT. As protein: CAWSSFAGAPRQGNTIYF.

The chain joins TRBV7-9 to TRBJ1-1; D ambiguous. The CDR3 length is 11 residues. Germline values: CDR1 SEHNR, CDR2 FQNEAQ (reference sequence). The germline V and J ends were trimmed by 5 bases and 3 bases, with 4 bases remaining between them. CDR3 nucleotide sequence: TGTGCCAGCAGCACAGACACTGAAGCTTTCTTT. Its translation: CASSTDTEAFF.